The 5 T cell receptor beta chains in this list originate from one sample, sequenced in a study of cytomegalovirus exposure and HLA in healthy donors (dated by TCRdb to about 2017). The library relied on the immunoSEQ multiplex PCR assay. The multiplex PCR relied on a mix of 60 forward primers for TCR Vbeta segments and 13 reverse primers for TCR Jbeta segments. TCRdb took this table from immuneACCESS and kept in-frame rearrangements with V and J called. Such tables lack part of the clones; where checked against another copy, unresolved V genes explain under half of the gap, and the rest is unexplained. This sample gives 150,000 to 200,000 clones in total; over 60% of them show up just once. Together, the top ten hold about 1% of the sample. The sequenced sample was PBMCs. The receptor set was obtained from a woman between 35 and 50 years old in good health and CMV-seronegative.

The chain joins TRBV5-1 to TRBJ2-5; 7 nucleotides align to TRBD1. Germline V lookup: CDR1 SGHRS, CDR2 YFSETQ. This CDR3 spans 15 amino acids. V lost 4 bases to trimming and J lost 4 bases; unmatched junction nucleotides: 10. The CDR3 coding sequence is TGCGCCAGCAGCCTGGGACCGGGACAGATAGAGACCCAGTACTTC. It specifies CASSLGPGQIETQYF. The full variable domain, in which reference TRBV5-1 and TRBJ2-5 provide the parts outside the CDR3, is KAGVTQTPRYLIKTRGQQVTLSCSPISGHRSVSWYQQTPGQGLQFLFEYFSETQRNKGNFPGRFSGRQFSNSRSEMNVSTLELGDSALYLCASSLGPGQIETQYFGPGTRLLVL.

The genes are TRBV27 and TRBJ1-4, with 10 nucleotides matching TRBD1. Germline trimming cut 6 bases from V and 7 bases from J; bases unmatched to any gene: 5. Germline V gene lookup returns CDR1 MNHEY and CDR2 SMNVEV (reference sequence). This CDR3 is 14 amino acids long. CDR3 residues: CASSRQGAGEKLFF. CDR3 nucleotides: TGTGCCAGCAGCCGACAGGGGGCAGGTGAAAAACTGTTTTTT.

This clone came up once. The V call is TRBV5-4, the J call TRBJ2-2, with a tentative D call TRBD2 (6 bases). Per the germline V gene, CDR1 is SGHNT and CDR2 is YYREEE (reference sequence). The CDR3 contains 18 residues. Between the trimmed V and J ends, which lost 4 bases and 5 bases, there was a span of 24 bases. The CDR3 nucleotides are TGTGCCAGCAGCCCCTCCGGGATAGCGGCTGATTGGACCGGGGAGCTGTTTTTT. This sequence encodes CASSPSGIAADWTGELFF.

V gene TRBV2 combines with J gene TRBJ2-4; D is perhaps TRBD1 (6 bases). The V gene lost 9 bases and the J gene lost 2 bases, with 11 bases spanning the gap. Germline assignment: CDR1 SNHLY and CDR2 FYNNEI. The CDR3 spans 13 residues. This chain's CDR3 is CARATGTKNIQYF. In DNA form, the CDR3 reads TGTGCCAGAGCAACAGGGACCAAAAACATTCAGTACTTC.

This clone was recorded once. The J gene is TRBJ2-1, the V gene TRBV2, with D unclear. Per the germline V gene, CDR1 is SNHLY and CDR2 is FYNNEI. Trimming shortened V by 6 bases and J by 7 bases, and 10 bases separated the two germline ends. The CDR3 totals 12 residues. The CDR3 reads CASRKSSNEQFF. In nucleotides, the CDR3 is TGTGCCAGCAGAAAGAGTTCAAATGAGCAGTTCTTC.